These T cell receptor beta chains were read from a single sample in a study of blood T cell repertoires in COVID-19. TCRdb keeps only in-frame clones here, not all; method: immunoSEQ multiplex PCR. Among approximately 53,000 clones, 90% were seen once, and the ten largest hold nearly 10%. The sample was peripheral blood. These receptors were collected from an elderly woman with acute or convalescent COVID-19. CDR3s include the opening cysteine and the closing phenylalanine or tryptophan. A D gene is named only where the DNA matches it firmly. Rows give clone size only sometimes, using once, few, many, or a class for an expanded clone.

clone_size d_call j_call v_call cdr3_aa cdr3_nt
NA NA TRBJ1-2 TRBV10-2 CASSESSGTGYTF TGCGCCAGCAGTGAGTCGTCAGGAACCGGCTACACCTTC
NA TRBD2 TRBJ2-2 TRBV7-3 CASSPGLAPGELFF TGTGCCAGCAGCCCCGGACTAGCACCCGGGGAGCTGTTTTTT
NA TRBD1 TRBJ2-5 TRBV29-1 CSATGDMTQYF TGCAGCGCGACAGGGGATATGACCCAGTACTTC
once TRBD2 TRBJ2-7 TRBV7-2 CASSPEGLASTYEQYF TGTGCCAGCAGCCCAGAGGGACTAGCGAGTACCTACGAGCAGTACTTC
NA TRBD1 TRBJ2-7 TRBV6-5 CASSSGTGLYEQYF TGTGCCAGCAGCTCCGGGACAGGTCTCTACGAGCAGTACTTC
NA NA TRBJ2-7 TRBV21-1 CASSVQGSNEQYF TGTGCCAGCAGCGTACAGGGTTCTAACGAGCAGTACTTC
NA TRBD2 TRBJ2-5 TRBV5-1 CASSLGGTSGSVSSETQYF TGCGCCAGCAGCTTGGGCGGGACTAGCGGGAGTGTTAGTTCGGAGACCCAGTACTTC
NA TRBD1 TRBJ1-5 TRBV2 CASKDRYSNQPQHF TGTGCCTCCAAGGACAGGTATAGCAATCAGCCCCAGCATTTT
NA NA TRBJ1-3 TRBV27 CASKASSGNTIYF TGTGCCAGCAAAGCGAGCTCTGGAAACACCATATATTTT
NA TRBD1 TRBJ1-4 TRBV9 CASSTRTGGRGTNEKLFF TGTGCCAGCAGCACCCGGACAGGGGGCCGGGGAACTAATGAAAAACTGTTTTTT
NA TRBD2 TRBJ2-2 TRBV11-3 CASRFSGDTGELFF TGTGCCAGCAGATTTAGCGGGGACACCGGGGAGCTGTTTTTT
NA NA TRBJ1-4 TRBV4-3 CASSQDLGGARATNEKLFF TGCGCCAGCAGCCAAGACCTTGGGGGGGCGAGAGCAACTAATGAAAAACTGTTTTTT
NA NA TRBJ2-2 TRBV7-6 CASSPGVAVNTGELFF TGTGCCAGCAGCCCCGGAGTAGCGGTGAACACCGGGGAGCTGTTTTTT
NA TRBD2 TRBJ2-2 TRBV5-1 CASSRLAGETGELFF TGCGCCAGCAGCAGGTTAGCGGGAGAAACCGGGGAGCTGTTTTTT
NA NA TRBJ2-7 TRBV30 CASVHSGGSYEQYF TGTGCCTCCGTACATAGCGGCGGCTCCTACGAGCAGTACTTC
NA NA TRBJ1-1 TRBV18 CASSPPNLGDTEAFF TGTGCCAGCTCACCACCGAACCTCGGGGACACTGAAGCTTTCTTT
NA TRBD1 TRBJ1-6 TRBV7-2 CASSFSFGTGGSPLHF TGTGCCAGCAGCTTTAGCTTCGGGACAGGCGGATCACCCCTCCACTTT
NA TRBD2 TRBJ2-1 TRBV5-1 CASSSRPGTSGNYEQFF TGCGCCAGCAGCTCAAGACCCGGGACTAGCGGGAACTACGAGCAGTTCTTC
NA NA TRBJ2-7 TRBV7-2 CASSYQGAAASYEQYF TGTGCCAGCAGCTATCAAGGAGCGGCGGCTTCCTACGAGCAGTACTTC
NA NA TRBJ1-3 TRBV30 CAWSEGGLGNTIYF TGTGCCTGGAGTGAAGGAGGGTTAGGAAACACCATATATTTT
NA NA TRBJ1-1 TRBV5-4 CASSSRTANTEAFF TGTGCCAGCAGCTCCAGGACAGCGAACACTGAAGCTTTCTTT
NA TRBD1 TRBJ1-1 TRBV6-5 CASSYSTGGTGTEAFF TGTGCCAGCAGTTACAGTACAGGGGGGACGGGCACTGAAGCTTTCTTT
NA TRBD1 TRBJ1-1 TRBV7-2 CASRGAQGTEAFF TGTGCCAGCAGAGGAGCACAGGGGACTGAAGCTTTCTTT
NA NA TRBJ2-7 TRBV18 CASSPGRYPAYEQYF TGTGCCAGCTCACCAGGGAGGTACCCCGCCTACGAGCAGTACTTC
NA NA TRBJ2-3 TRBV27 CASRPYEGDTQYF TGTGCCAGTAGACCATACGAGGGAGATACGCAGTATTTT
NA NA TRBJ1-2 TRBV5-1 CASSLYPDNGYTF TGCGCCAGCAGCTTGTATCCCGACAACGGCTACACCTTC
NA TRBD1 TRBJ1-3 TRBV5-6 CASSLRPGGHTIYF TGTGCCAGCAGCTTGAGGCCAGGGGGTCACACCATATATTTT
NA TRBD1 TRBJ1-2 TRBV4-2 CASSQGTGEGTNYGYTF TGTGCCAGCAGCCAAGGGACAGGGGAAGGGACTAACTATGGCTACACCTTC
NA NA TRBJ2-5 TRBV7-8 CASSLNQGQETQYF TGTGCCAGCAGCCTAAATCAGGGACAAGAGACCCAGTACTTC
NA TRBD2 TRBJ2-1 TRBV19 CASSAAGGRAFYNEQFF TGTGCCAGTAGTGCGGCCGGCGGGAGGGCCTTCTACAATGAGCAGTTCTTC
NA TRBD1 TRBJ1-1 TRBV5-1 CASSLGAGGAMNTEAFF TGCGCCAGCAGCTTGGGGGCAGGGGGCGCCATGAACACTGAAGCTTTCTTT
NA TRBD1 TRBJ1-2 TRBV29-1 CSVRGVGTANYGYTF TGCAGCGTGCGAGGGGTGGGGACAGCTAACTATGGCTACACCTTC